The clone carrying this T cell receptor beta chain was observed a handful of times. The antigen remains unidentified. These data come from a study of T cells after yellow fever vaccination. Turning to the study itself: Fractions containing few cells were prepared with SMART-Seq v4 Ultra Low Input. Findings and limits, study-wide: Faster peaking, at day 5 versus 15, marked a secondary response that was weaker. Abundant clonotypes from the bulk population could contaminate FACS-sorted repertoires. The appearance of a small share of clonotypes in both CD4 and CD8 compartments was observed.

TCRdb reprocessed the 5' RACE reads with MiXCR, giving one entry per CDR3 protein. The sample yields about 510,000 distinct CDR3 sequences, roughly 22% seen once. The CDR3 is 15 residues long. V was clipped by 6 bases and J by 0 bases, with 12 bases between them. Germline assignment: CDR1 LGHNA and CDR2 YNFKEQ. The receptor's source is a man aged 18 to 30 who received the YFV17D yellow fever vaccine. The gene calls are TRBV4-2 and TRBJ2-1, with D hard to call. The specimen comprised PBMCs, sampled 20 to 25 days after the first yellow fever vaccination. The CDR3: CASSINWGSYNEQFF. The CDR3 nucleotides read TGTGCCAGCAGTATCAACTGGGGCTCCTACAATGAGCAGTTCTTC.